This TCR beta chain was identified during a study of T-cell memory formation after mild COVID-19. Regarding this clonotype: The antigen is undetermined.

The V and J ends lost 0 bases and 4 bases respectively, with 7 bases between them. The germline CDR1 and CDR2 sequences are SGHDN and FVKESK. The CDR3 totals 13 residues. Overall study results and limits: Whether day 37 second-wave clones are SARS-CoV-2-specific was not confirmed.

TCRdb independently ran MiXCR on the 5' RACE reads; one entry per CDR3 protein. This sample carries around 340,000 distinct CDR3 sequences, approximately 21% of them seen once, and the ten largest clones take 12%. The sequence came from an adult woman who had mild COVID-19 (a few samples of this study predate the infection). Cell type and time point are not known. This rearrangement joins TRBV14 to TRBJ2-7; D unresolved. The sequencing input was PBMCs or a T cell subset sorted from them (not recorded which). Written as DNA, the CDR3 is TGTGCCAGCAGCCAAGAGGCTAAATACGAGCAGTACTTC. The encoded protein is CASSQEAKYEQYF.